This T cell receptor beta chain was obtained from a study of blood T cells in healthy people across ages. Study-level points and caveats: Aged donors had fewer naive CD4+ cells and lower diversity than long-lived donors.

Comment on this clonotype: Its antigen is not known.

CDR1 is MNHEY, CDR2 SVGAGI, per germline. The CDR3 totals 14 residues. The V and J ends lost 6 bases and 2 bases respectively, with 13 bases between them. A second about 7 to 11 cycle PCR used barcoded and J-beta primers. The study obtained at least 2.5 million CDR3-containing paired-end reads from every sample. TCRdb used MiXCR to reprocess the 5' RACE reads, holding one entry per CDR3 protein. The sample lists approximately 830,000 distinct CDR3 sequences; under 80% were seen once. Sample: blood. The rearrangement joins TRBV6-5 to TRBJ1-2; no reliable D call. The receptor's source is a man between 25 and 39 years old in good health. The CDR3 DNA is TGTGCCAGCAGGCAACCAGGACGGAACTATGGCTACACCTTC. Encoded protein: CASRQPGRNYGYTF.